The 5 T cell receptor beta chains presented below share a single source sample, sequenced in a study of beta chain features in type 1 diabetes. The study reverse transcribed the entire isolated RNA, so it sequenced expressed TCRB transcripts. Produced via immunoSEQ multiplex PCR; TCRdb's table is partial and in-frame only. The sample comprises 500,000 to 700,000 clones, roughly a sixth of which are singletons, and about 0.086% rests with the top ten. The sequencing sample was made of naive CD4+ T cells from blood. These receptors came from a young man in good health.

This rearrangement joins TRBV7-3 to TRBJ2-3; unclear D gene. Per the germline V gene, CDR1 is SGHTA and CDR2 is FQGTGA. The CDR3 runs 15 residues. The V gene lost 2 bases and the J gene lost 2 bases, with 11 bases spanning the gap. The CDR3 loop reads CASSLFPTTTDTQYF. In DNA form, the CDR3 reads TGTGCCAGCAGCTTATTCCCCACTACCACAGATACGCAGTATTTT.

This clone has a handful of counts. The J gene is TRBJ2-2, the V gene TRBV10-3; tentatively, D is TRBD1 (6 bases). CDR1 ENHRY and CDR2 SYGVKD come from the germline V gene. V lost 6 bases and J 4 bases, leaving 12 bases between the germline ends. CDR3 length equals 14 residues. The CDR3 bases are TGTGCCATCAGCCTACAGGGTTCCACCGGGGAGCTGTTTTTT. Its protein is CAISLQGSTGELFF.

The V and J genes are TRBV27 and TRBJ2-3; possible D gene TRBD1, 5 bases. The CDR3 runs to 16 residues. With 2 bases removed from V and 2 bases from J, the gap between germline ends came to 14 bases. Germline V gene sequence: CDR1 MNHEY, CDR2 SMNVEV (reference sequence). The CDR3 loop reads CASSLVGQGVTDTQYF. DNA of the CDR3: TGTGCCAGCAGTTTAGTGGGCCAGGGCGTCACAGATACGCAGTATTTT.

This clone was counted a few times. This chain joins TRBV7-7 and TRBJ2-2; D is undetermined. V lost 5 bases and J 4 bases, leaving 11 bases between the germline ends. There are 14 residues in the CDR3. Germline-derived CDR1 and CDR2 are SSHAT and FNYEAQ (reference sequence). CDR3: CASSVGSGTGELFF. Here the CDR3 DNA reads TGTGCCAGCAGCGTTGGGTCGGGCACCGGGGAGCTGTTTTTT.

This clone was recorded a few times. This chain links TRBV29-1 with TRBJ2-5; D tentatively reads TRBD1 or TRBD2 (5 bases each). The J call may be in error: the DNA end matches TRBJ2-7 better. The germline CDR1 and CDR2 sequences are SQVTM and ANQGSEA. The CDR3 spans 12 residues. The CDR3 DNA sequence: TGCAGCGCGGTTGGGGGAATCTACGAGCAGTACTTC. Protein sequence: CSAVGGIYEQYF.